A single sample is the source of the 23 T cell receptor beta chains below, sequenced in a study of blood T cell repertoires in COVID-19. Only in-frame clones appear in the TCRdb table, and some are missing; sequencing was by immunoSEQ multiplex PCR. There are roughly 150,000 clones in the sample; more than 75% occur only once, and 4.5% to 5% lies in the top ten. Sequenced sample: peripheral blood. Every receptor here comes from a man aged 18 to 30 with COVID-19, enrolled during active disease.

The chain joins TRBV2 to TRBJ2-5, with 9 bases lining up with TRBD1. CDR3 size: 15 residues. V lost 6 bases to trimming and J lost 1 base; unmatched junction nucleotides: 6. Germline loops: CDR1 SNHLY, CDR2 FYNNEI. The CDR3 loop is CASRSRDRAQETQYF. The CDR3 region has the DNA TGTGCCAGCAGGTCCCGGGACAGGGCCCAAGAGACCCAGTACTTC.

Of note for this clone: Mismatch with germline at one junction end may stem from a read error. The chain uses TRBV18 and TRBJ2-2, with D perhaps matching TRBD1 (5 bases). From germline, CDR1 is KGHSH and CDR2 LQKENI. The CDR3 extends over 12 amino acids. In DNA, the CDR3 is TGTGCCAGCTCACCGGGTATAGGGGATCTGTTTTTT. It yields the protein CASSPGIGDLFF. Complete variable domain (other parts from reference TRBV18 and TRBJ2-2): NAGVMQNPRHLVRRRGQEARLRCSPMKGHSHVYWYRQLPEEGLKFMVYLQKENIIDESGMPKERFSAEFPKEGPSILRIQQVVRGDSAAYFCASSPGIGDLFFGEGSRLTVL.

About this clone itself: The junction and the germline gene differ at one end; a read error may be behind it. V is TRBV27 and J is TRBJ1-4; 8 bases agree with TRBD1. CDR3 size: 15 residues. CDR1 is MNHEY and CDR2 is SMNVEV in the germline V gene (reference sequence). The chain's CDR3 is CASSFVGQGREKLLF. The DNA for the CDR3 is TGTGCCAGCAGTTTTGTAGGACAGGGAAGGGAAAAACTGCTTTTT.

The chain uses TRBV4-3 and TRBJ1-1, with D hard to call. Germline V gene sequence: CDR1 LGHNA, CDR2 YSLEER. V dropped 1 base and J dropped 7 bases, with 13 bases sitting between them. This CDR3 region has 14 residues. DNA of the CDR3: TGCGCCAGCAGCCAAGTCGGGGAAGTGATTGAAGCTTTCTTT. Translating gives CASSQVGEVIEAFF.

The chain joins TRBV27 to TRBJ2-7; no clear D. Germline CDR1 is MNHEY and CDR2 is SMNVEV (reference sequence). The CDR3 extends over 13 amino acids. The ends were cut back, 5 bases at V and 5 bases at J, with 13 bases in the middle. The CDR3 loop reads CASSPGIVHEQYF. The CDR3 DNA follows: TGTGCCAGCAGTCCCGGTATAGTCCACGAGCAGTACTTC.

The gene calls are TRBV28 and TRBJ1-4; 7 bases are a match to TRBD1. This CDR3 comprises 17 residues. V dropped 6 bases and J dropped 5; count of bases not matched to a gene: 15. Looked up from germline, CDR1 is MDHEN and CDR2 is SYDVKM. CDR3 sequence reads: CASRRTTGTALNEKLFF. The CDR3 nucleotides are TGTGCCAGCAGACGAACCACCGGGACAGCTTTAAATGAAAAACTGTTTTTT.

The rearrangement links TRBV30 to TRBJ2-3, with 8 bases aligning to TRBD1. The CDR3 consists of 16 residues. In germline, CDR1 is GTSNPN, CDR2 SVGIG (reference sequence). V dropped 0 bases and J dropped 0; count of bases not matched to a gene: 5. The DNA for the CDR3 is TGTGCCTGGAGTGTAGGGGACAGGACTAGCACAGATACGCAGTATTTT. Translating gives CAWSVGDRTSTDTQYF. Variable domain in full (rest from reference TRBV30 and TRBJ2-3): SQTIHQWPATLVQPVGSPLSLECTVEGTSNPNLYWYRQAAGRGLQLLFYSVGIGQISSEVPQNLSASRPQDRQFILSSKKLLLSDSGFYLCAWSVGDRTSTDTQYFGPGTRLTVL.

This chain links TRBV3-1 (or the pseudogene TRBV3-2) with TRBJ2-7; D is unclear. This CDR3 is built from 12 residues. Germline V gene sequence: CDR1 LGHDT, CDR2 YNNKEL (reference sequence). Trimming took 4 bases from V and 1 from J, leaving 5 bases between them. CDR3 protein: CASSRLSYEQYF. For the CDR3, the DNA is TGTGCCAGCAGCCGCCTATCCTACGAGCAGTACTTC.

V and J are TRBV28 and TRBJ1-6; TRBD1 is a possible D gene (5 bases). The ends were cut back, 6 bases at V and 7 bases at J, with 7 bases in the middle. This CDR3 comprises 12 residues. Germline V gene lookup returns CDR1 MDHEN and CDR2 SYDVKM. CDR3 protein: CASRGGNSPLHF. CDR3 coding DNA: TGTGCCAGCAGGGGGGGGAATTCACCCCTCCACTTT.

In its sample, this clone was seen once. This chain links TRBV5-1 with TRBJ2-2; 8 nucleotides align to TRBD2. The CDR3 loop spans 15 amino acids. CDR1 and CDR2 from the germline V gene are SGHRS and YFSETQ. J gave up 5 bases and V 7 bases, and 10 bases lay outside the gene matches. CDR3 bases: TGCGCCAGCGCCATAACTAGCGGTGTTACCGGGGAGCTGTTTTTT. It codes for CASAITSGVTGELFF.

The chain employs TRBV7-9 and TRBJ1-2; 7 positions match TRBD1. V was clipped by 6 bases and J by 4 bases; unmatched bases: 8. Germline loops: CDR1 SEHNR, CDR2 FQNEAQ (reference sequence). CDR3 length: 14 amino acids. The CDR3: CASSPGQLLYGYTF. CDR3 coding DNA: TGTGCCAGCAGTCCGGGACAGCTCCTCTATGGCTACACCTTC. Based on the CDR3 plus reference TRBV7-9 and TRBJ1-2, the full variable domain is DTGVSQNPRHKITKRGQNVTFRCDPISEHNRLYWYRQTLGQGPEFLTYFQNEAQLEKSRLLSDRFSAERPKGSFSTLEIQRTEQGDSAMYLCASSPGQLLYGYTFGSGTRLTVV.

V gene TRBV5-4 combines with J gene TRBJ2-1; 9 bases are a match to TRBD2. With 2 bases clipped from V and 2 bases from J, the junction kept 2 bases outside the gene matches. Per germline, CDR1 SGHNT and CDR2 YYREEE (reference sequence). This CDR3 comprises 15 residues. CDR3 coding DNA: TGTGCCAGCAGCTTAAAGCGGGAGGCCTACAATGAGCAGTTCTTC. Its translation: CASSLKREAYNEQFF.

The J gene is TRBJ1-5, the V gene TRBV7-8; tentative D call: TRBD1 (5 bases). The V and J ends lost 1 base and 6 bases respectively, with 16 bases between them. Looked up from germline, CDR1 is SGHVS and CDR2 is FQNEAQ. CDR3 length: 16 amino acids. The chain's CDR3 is CASSLGLKGLFQPQHF. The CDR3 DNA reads TGTGCCAGCAGCTTAGGGCTGAAGGGGCTTTTTCAGCCCCAGCATTTT.

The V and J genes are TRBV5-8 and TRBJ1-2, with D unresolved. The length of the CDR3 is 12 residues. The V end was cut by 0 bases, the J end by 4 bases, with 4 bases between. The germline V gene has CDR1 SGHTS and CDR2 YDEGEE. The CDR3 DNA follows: TGTGCCAGCAGCTTGGGCGCCTATGGCTACACCTTC. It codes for CASSLGAYGYTF.

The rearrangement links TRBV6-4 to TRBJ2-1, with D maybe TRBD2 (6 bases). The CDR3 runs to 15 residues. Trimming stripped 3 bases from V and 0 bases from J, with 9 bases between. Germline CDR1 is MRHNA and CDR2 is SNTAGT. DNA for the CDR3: TGTGCCAGCAGTGAAAAAGCGGGCTCCTACAATGAGCAGTTCTTC. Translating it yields CASSEKAGSYNEQFF.

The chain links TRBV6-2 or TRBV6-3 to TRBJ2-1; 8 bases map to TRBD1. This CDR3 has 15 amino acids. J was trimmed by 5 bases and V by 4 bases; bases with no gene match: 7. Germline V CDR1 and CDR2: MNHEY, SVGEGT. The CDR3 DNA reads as TGTGCCAGCAGTTGGGACAGGAGACTTAACAATGAGCAGTTCTTC. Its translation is CASSWDRRLNNEQFF.

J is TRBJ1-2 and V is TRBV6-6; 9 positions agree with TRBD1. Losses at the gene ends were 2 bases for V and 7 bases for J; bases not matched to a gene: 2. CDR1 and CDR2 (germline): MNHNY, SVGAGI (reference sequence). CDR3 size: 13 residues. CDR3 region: CASSYGTGSGYTF. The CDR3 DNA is TGTGCCAGCAGTTACGGGACAGGGTCTGGCTACACCTTC.

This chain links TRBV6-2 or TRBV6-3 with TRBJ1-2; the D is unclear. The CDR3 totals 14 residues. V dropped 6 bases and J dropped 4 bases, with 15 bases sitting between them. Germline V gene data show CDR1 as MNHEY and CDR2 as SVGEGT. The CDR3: CASSPRGEGYGYTF. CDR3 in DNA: TGTGCCAGCAGCCCCCGAGGAGAGGGCTATGGCTACACCTTC.

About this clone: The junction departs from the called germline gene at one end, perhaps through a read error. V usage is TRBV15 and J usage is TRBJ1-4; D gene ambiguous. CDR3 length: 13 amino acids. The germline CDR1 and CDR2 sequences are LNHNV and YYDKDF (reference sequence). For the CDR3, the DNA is TGTGCCACCAGCAGAAGCTTTAATGAAAAACTGCTTTTT. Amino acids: CATSRSFNEKLLF.

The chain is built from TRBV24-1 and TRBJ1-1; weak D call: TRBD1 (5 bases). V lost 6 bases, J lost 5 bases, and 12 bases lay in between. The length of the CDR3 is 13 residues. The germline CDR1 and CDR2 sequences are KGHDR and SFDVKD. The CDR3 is CATSQGRLTEAFF. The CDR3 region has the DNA TGTGCCACCAGTCAGGGTCGTTTGACTGAAGCTTTCTTT.

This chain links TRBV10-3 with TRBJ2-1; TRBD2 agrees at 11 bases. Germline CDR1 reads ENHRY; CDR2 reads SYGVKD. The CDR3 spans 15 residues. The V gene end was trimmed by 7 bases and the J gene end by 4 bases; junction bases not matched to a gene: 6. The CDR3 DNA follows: TGTGCCATCACTAAAGGGACTAGCGGTTACAATGAGCAGTTCTTC. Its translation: CAITKGTSGYNEQFF.

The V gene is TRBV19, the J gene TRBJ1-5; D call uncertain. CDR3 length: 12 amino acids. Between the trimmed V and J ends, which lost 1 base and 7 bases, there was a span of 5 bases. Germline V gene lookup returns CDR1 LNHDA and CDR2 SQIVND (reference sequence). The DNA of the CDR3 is TGTGCCAGTAGTATAGGTGGCCAGCCCCAGCATTTT. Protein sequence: CASSIGGQPQHF.

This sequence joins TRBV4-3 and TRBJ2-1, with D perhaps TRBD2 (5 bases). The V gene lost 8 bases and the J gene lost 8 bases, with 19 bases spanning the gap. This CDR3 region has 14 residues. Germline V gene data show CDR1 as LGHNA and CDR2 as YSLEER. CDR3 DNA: TGCGCCAGCGCCCCTTGGACCTACGGGGATGAGCAGTTCTTC. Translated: CASAPWTYGDEQFF.